This T cell receptor (beta chain) comes out of a study of kidney transplant recipient with SARS-CoV-2 infection. Trimming removed 2 bases from V and 3 bases from J; junction bases left unmatched: 1. CDR3 length equals 14 residues. Germline CDR1 MNHEY, CDR2 SVGAGI. This clonotype was counted many times. MiXCR was run by TCRdb on the reads, yielding one entry per CDR3 protein. The table has 200,000 to 250,000 distinct CDR3 sequences, roughly 26% seen once; the top ten hold roughly 7%. The V call is TRBV6-5, the J call TRBJ1-1; 9 nucleotides align to TRBD1. This TCR derives from a male patient between 25 and 40 years old who had COVID-19 and was a kidney transplant recipient. The graft donor may have contributed some T cells. This material consisted of a blood sample, taken at baseline and between days 110 and 120 from a kidney transplant recipient. The CDR3 loop reads CASSYGQGHTEAFF. For the CDR3, the DNA is TGTGCCAGCAGTTACGGACAGGGGCACACTGAAGCTTTCTTT.